This TCR beta chain was found in a study of blood T cell repertoires in COVID-19. Overall study: COVID-19 samples, acute and convalescent, were from the United States, Italy and Spain. From T cells, B-cell-depleted T cells, or PBMCs came the material, which was cDNA or gDNA.

Original processing methods: Amplifying reference gene primers gave estimates of nucleated cell counts. Assay used: immunoSEQ multiplex PCR; TCRdb lists only in-frame clones, some missing. That table gives V, J and clone size, and the DNA gave D and trimming. Altogether approximately 210,000 clones are present, 84% being singletons, with the ten largest covering 7.6%. The junction had 11 bases not matched to a gene; V was cut back by 3 bases and J by 8 bases. Germline CDR1 reads LGHDT; CDR2 reads YNNKEL (reference sequence). The length of the CDR3 is 15 residues. The sequenced sample consisted of peripheral blood. This clonotype was sampled from a woman aged 50 to 60 with active or convalescent COVID-19. The chain couples TRBV3-1 (or the pseudogene TRBV3-2) to TRBJ1-2, with TRBD1 matching over 8 bases. The CDR3 DNA is TGTGCCAGCAGCCACGCACGGACAGGGTCGGGCGGCTACACCTTC. This gives the protein CASSHARTGSGGYTF.